Below, 12 T cell receptor beta chains from the same sample are listed, as sequenced in a study of T cell responses to AZD1222 COVID-19 vaccine. The method was immunoSEQ multiplex PCR; TCRdb's version includes in-frame clones alone and lacks a portion of them. This table has roughly 130,000 clones, 85% to 95% appearing once. Specimen: peripheral blood, collected on day 0 of AZD1222 vaccination. Receptors originate from an adult in good health.

This clone was picked up one time. The chain combines TRBV11-1 with TRBJ1-2; maybe TRBD1 (5 bases). This CDR3 is built from 15 residues. V was shortened by 4 bases and J by 3 bases, with 15 bases between the two germline ends. Germline values: CDR1 SGHAT, CDR2 FQDESV (reference sequence). CDR3 loop: CASSSPGGDDYGYTF. The CDR3 nucleotides read TGTGCCAGCAGCTCGCCGGGGGGGGACGACTATGGCTACACCTTC.

The chain has TRBV7-9 and TRBJ1-1; 8 nucleotides agree with TRBD1. V was pared by 3 bases and J by 4 bases, with 1 base of the junction left unmatched. CDR1 and CDR2 (germline): SEHNR, FQNEAQ (reference sequence). The CDR3 consists of 13 residues. The CDR3 bases are TGTGCCAGCAGCTTGACAGGGGTCACTGAAGCTTTCTTT. Translated, it gives CASSLTGVTEAFF.

The chain uses TRBV5-1 and TRBJ1-2; no clear D. Germline CDR1 reads SGHRS; CDR2 reads YFSETQ. The CDR3 extends over 15 amino acids. Between the trimmed V and J ends, which lost 2 bases and 2 bases, there was a span of 13 bases. CDR3 sequence reads: CASSLGGGQNYGYTF. As DNA, the CDR3 is TGCGCCAGCAGCTTAGGTGGCGGGCAAAACTATGGCTACACCTTC.

The J gene is TRBJ2-1, the V gene TRBV30; 11 bases map to TRBD2. The length of the CDR3 is 15 residues. Germline CDR1 GTSNPN, CDR2 SVGIG (reference sequence). The ends lost 2 bases at V and 8 bases at J; junction bases unmatched: 8. CDR3 coding DNA: TGTGCCTGGAGTTTACTAGCGGGAGTATGGTATGAGCAGTTCTTC. This codes for CAWSLLAGVWYEQFF.

V usage is TRBV25-1 and J usage is TRBJ1-2; D is unclear. Germline CDR1 and CDR2: MGHDK and SYGVNS. V was clipped by 4 bases and J by 8 bases, with 14 bases between them. The CDR3 runs to 13 residues. CDR3 residues: CASSGSQKGGYTF. In DNA form, the CDR3 reads TGTGCCAGCAGTGGAAGCCAAAAAGGCGGCTACACCTTC.

The chain uses TRBV21-1 and TRBJ1-2. TRBV21-1 is tagged as a pseudogene. The CDR3 runs to 18 residues. The CDR3, as DNA: TGTGCCAGCAGCAAAAAAGAGACTTCGGTTAAAGGGCTTTATGGCTACACCTTC. This gives the protein CASSKKETSVKGLYGYTF.

This chain connects TRBV15 to TRBJ1-4, with TRBD1 matching over 7 bases. The germline CDR1 and CDR2 sequences are LNHNV and YYDKDF (reference sequence). The CDR3 has 14 residues. J was trimmed by 8 bases and V by 4 bases; bases with no gene match: 7. The CDR3 sequence: CATSTTGKREKLFF. The CDR3 DNA sequence: TGTGCCACCAGCACGACAGGGAAAAGGGAAAAACTGTTTTTT. Full variable domain (remainder filled in from reference TRBV15 and TRBJ1-4): DAMVIQNPRYQVTQFGKPVTLSCSQTLNHNVMYWYQQKSSQAPKLLFHYYDKDFNNEADTPDNFQSRRPNTSFCFLDIRSPGLGDTAMYLCATSTTGKREKLFFGSGTQLSVL.

This chain joins TRBV15 and TRBJ2-7; D gene uncertain. This CDR3 is built from 15 residues. Germline V gene sequence: CDR1 LNHNV, CDR2 YYDKDF (reference sequence). Trimming left V 5 bases short and J 2 bases short, with 16 bases between. This CDR3 reads CATSPQWVLAYEQYF. CDR3 DNA sequence: TGTGCCACCAGCCCCCAATGGGTGCTCGCCTACGAGCAGTACTTC.

V usage is TRBV5-1 and J usage is TRBJ2-1, with 11 positions matching TRBD1. The CDR3 consists of 16 residues. V lost 0 bases to trimming and J lost 7 bases; unmatched junction nucleotides: 6. Germline V gives CDR1 SGHRS, CDR2 YFSETQ. The CDR3: CASSLAGTGGGNEQFF. CDR3 nucleotide sequence: TGCGCCAGCAGCTTGGCCGGGACAGGGGGAGGTAATGAGCAGTTCTTC.

This sequence joins TRBV5-1 and TRBJ2-3; D is perhaps TRBD2 (6 bases). V lost 8 bases to trimming and J lost 2 bases, with 15 bases between them. This CDR3 region has 14 residues. CDR1 and CDR2 (germline): SGHRS, YFSETQ. The CDR3: CASSTSRNTDTQYF. The CDR3 DNA follows: TGCGCCAGTAGTACTAGCCGAAACACAGATACGCAGTATTTT.

The V and J genes are TRBV7-6 and TRBJ2-3, with 13 bases identical to TRBD2. There are 18 residues in the CDR3. The J segment lost 3 bases and the V segment lost 5 bases, leaving 11 bases of the junction unmatched. Per the germline V gene, CDR1 is SGHVS and CDR2 is FNYEAQ. DNA of the CDR3: TGTGCCAGCAGCCAAGGACTAGCGGGAGAGTACTTAACAGATACGCAGTATTTT. Protein sequence: CASSQGLAGEYLTDTQYF.

The V gene is TRBV4-1, the J gene TRBJ2-1, with 7 bases that match TRBD1. Germline V gene lookup returns CDR1 MGHRA and CDR2 YSYEKL. This CDR3 has 15 amino acids. Trimming removed 1 base from V and 4 bases from J; junction bases left unmatched: 4. The CDR3 bases are TGCGCCAGCAGCCAAGTTAGGGGGCAGTACAATGAGCAGTTCTTC. Residues: CASSQVRGQYNEQFF.